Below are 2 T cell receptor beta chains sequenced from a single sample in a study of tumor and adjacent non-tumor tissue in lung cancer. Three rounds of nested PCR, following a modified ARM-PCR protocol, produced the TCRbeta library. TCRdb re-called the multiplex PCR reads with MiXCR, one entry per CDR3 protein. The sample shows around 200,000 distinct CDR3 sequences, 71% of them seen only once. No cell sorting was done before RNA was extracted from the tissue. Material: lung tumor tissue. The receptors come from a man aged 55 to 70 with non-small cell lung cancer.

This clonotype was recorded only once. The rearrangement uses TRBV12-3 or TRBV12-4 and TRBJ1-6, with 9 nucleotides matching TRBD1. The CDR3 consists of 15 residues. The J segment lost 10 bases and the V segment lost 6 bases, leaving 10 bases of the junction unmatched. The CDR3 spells CASRQPGTGISPLHF. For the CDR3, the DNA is TGTGCCAGCAGACAACCGGGGACAGGGATCTCACCCCTCCACTTT.

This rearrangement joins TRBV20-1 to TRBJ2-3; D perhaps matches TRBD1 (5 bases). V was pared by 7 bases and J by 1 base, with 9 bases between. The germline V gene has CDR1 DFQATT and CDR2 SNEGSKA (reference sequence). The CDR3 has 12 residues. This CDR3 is CSVPRGTDTQYF. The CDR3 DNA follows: TGCAGTGTACCCAGGGGCACAGATACGCAGTATTTT.